The 8 T cell receptor beta chains below all came from one sample that was sequenced in a study of CD8+CD57+ T cells in acquired aplastic anemia. Only patients with CD8+CD57+ cell expansion on flow cytometry were chosen for sequencing. CDR3 and TCR beta VDJ profiling relied on genomic DNA as the template. TCRdb re-called the reads through MiXCR, storing one row per CDR3 protein. The sample consists of under 200,000 distinct CDR3 sequences, 48% of them appearing once. The sequenced sample consisted of sorted CD4+, CD8+, or CD8+CD57+ T cells (not recorded which) from PBMCs. The receptors were gathered from a human donor with aplastic anemia.

The chain recombines TRBV10-1 with TRBJ2-7, with 10 bases fitting TRBD1. Losses at the gene ends were 10 bases for V and 4 bases for J; bases not matched to a gene: 7. Germline CDR1 reads WNHNN; CDR2 reads SYGVQD (reference sequence). This CDR3 is 13 amino acids long. Here the CDR3 reads CATNQGQGYEQYF. The CDR3 nucleotides are TGCGCCACTAACCAGGGACAGGGGTACGAGCAGTACTTC.

In the case of this clonotype: One base away lies a much larger clone, so this may be a sequencing read error. The rearrangement joins TRBV6-2 or TRBV6-3 to TRBJ2-5, with D tentatively TRBD2 (5 bases). This CDR3 comprises 11 residues. Germline-derived CDR1 and CDR2 are MNHEY and SVGEGT. This CDR3 is CACSYSGAQYF. CDR3 in DNA: TGTGCCTGCAGTTACTCCGGGGCCCAGTACTTC.

This rearrangement joins TRBV2 to TRBJ2-5, with D possibly TRBD2 on 7 matching bases. The V gene lost 4 bases and the J gene lost 5 bases, with 11 bases spanning the gap. Germline values: CDR1 SNHLY, CDR2 FYNNEI. There are 13 residues in the CDR3. CDR3 in DNA: TGTGCCAGCAGTGCTGGGGGGGCTGAGACCCAGTACTTC. Protein sequence: CASSAGGAETQYF. The whole variable domain, remainder taken from reference TRBV2 and TRBJ2-5, is EPEVTQTPSHQVTQMGQEVILRCVPISNHLYFYWYRQILGQKVEFLVSFYNNEISEKSEIFDDQFSVERPDGSNFTLKIRSTKLEDSAMYFCASSAGGAETQYFGPGTRLLVL.

The chain combines TRBV7-2 with TRBJ1-6, with D possibly TRBD1 on 5 matching bases. This CDR3 is 14 amino acids long. With 3 bases removed from V and 7 bases from J, the gap between germline ends came to 10 bases. CDR1 and CDR2 from the germline V gene are SGHTA and FQGNSA. The CDR3 nucleotides read TGTGCCAGCAGCTTCGAGGGGCTGAATTCACCCCTCCACTTT. It is translated as CASSFEGLNSPLHF. The whole variable domain, filled in from reference TRBV7-2 and TRBJ1-6, reads GAGVSQSPSNKVTEKGKDVELRCDPISGHTALYWYRQSLGQGLEFLIYFQGNSAPDKSGLPSDRFSAERTGGSVSTLTIQRTQQEDSAVYLCASSFEGLNSPLHFGNGTRLTVT.

This chain links TRBV29-1 with TRBJ1-5; no clear D. The CDR3 runs 15 residues. From germline, CDR1 is SQVTM and CDR2 ANQGSEA. CDR3: CRAPDTAYSNQPQHF. CDR3 bases: TGCAGGGCACCCGACACCGCATATAGCAATCAGCCCCAGCATTTT.

There are many counts of this clonotype. The rearrangement uses TRBV12-3 or TRBV12-4 and TRBJ2-1; D is perhaps TRBD2 (6 bases). This CDR3 has 13 amino acids. Trimming removed 5 bases from V and 7 bases from J, with 12 bases in between. CDR3 in DNA: TGTGCCAGCAGTCTGACTAGTACGAATGAGCAGTTCTTC. Encoded protein: CASSLTSTNEQFF.

This sequence joins TRBV19 and TRBJ2-7; D may match TRBD1 or TRBD2 (5 bases each). Germline CDR1 and CDR2: LNHDA and SQIVND (reference sequence). V lost 8 bases, J lost 2 bases, and 10 bases lay in between. The CDR3 covers 12 residues. The CDR3 DNA sequence: TGTGCCAGTGGGGACCGAGCCTACGAGCAGTACTTC. It translates to CASGDRAYEQYF.

At least ten counts were recorded for this clonotype. The chain joins TRBV11-1 to TRBJ2-3, with TRBD1 identical over 8 bases. The CDR3 is 16 amino acids. With 5 bases clipped from V and 0 bases from J, the junction kept 7 bases outside the gene matches. CDR1 is SGHAT and CDR2 is FQDESV in the germline V gene (reference sequence). The CDR3 region has the DNA TGTGCCAGCAGCCACTGGGACAGGAGTAGCACAGATACGCAGTATTTT. As protein: CASSHWDRSSTDTQYF.